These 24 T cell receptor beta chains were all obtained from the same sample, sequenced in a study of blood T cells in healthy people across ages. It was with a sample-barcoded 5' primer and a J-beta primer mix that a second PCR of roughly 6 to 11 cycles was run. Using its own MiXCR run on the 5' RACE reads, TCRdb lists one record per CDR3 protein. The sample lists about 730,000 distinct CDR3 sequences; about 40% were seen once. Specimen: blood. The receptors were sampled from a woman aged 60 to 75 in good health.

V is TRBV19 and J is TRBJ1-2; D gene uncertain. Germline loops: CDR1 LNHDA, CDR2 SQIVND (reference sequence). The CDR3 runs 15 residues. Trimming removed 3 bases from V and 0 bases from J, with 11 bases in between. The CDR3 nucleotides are TGTGCCAGTAGTATGGATTCGGCGGCTAACTATGGCTACACCTTC. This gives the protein CASSMDSAANYGYTF. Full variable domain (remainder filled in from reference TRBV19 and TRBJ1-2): DGGITQSPKYLFRKEGQNVTLSCEQNLNHDAMYWYRQDPGQGLRLIYYSQIVNDFQKGDIAEGYSVSREKKESFPLTVTSAQKNPTAFYLCASSMDSAANYGYTFGSGTRLTVV.

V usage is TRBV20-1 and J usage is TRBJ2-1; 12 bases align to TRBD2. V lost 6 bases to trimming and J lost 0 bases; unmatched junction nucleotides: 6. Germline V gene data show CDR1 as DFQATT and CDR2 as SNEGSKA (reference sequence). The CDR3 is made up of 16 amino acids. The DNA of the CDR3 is TGCAGTGCAAACAGACTAGCGGGGGCCTCCTACAATGAGCAGTTCTTC. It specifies CSANRLAGASYNEQFF.

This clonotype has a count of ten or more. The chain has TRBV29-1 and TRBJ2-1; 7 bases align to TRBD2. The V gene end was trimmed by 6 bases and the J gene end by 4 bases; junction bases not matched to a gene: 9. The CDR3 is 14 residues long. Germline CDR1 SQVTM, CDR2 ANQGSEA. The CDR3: CSVEGLAAYNEQFF. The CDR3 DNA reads TGCAGCGTCGAGGGCCTAGCGGCATACAATGAGCAGTTCTTC.

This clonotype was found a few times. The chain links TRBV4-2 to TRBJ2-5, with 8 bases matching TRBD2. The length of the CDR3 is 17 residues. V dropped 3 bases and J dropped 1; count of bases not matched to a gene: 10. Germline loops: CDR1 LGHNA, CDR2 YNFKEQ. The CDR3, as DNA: TGTGCCAGCAGCCACCGGGAGGGGGGGGCCGGCCAAGAGACCCAGTACTTC. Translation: CASSHREGGAGQETQYF.

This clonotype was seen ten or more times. This chain's CDR3 is CASSVPMGEQYF. CDR3 DNA: TGTGCCAGCAGCGTCCCGATGGGCGAGCAGTACTTC. The chain couples TRBV9 to TRBJ2-7; unclear D gene. V was shortened by 2 bases and J by 6 bases, with 9 bases between the two germline ends. Germline V CDR1 and CDR2: SGDLS, YYNGEE. This CDR3 contains 12 residues.

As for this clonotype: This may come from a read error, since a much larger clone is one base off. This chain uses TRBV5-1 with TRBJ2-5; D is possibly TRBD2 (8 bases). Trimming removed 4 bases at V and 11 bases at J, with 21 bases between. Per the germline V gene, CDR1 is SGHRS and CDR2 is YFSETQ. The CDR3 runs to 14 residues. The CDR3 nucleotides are TGCGCCAGCAGCCCGGGACTAGGGGGCAATGAGCAGTACTTC. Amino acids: CASSPGLGGNEQYF.

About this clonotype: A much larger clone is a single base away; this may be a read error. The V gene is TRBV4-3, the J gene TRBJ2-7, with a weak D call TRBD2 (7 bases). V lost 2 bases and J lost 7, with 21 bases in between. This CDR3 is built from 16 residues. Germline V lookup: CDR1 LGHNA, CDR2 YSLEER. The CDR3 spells CASSQSGASGYNEQYF. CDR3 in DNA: TGCGCCAGCAGCCAATCGGGGGCTAGCGGTTACAATGAGCAGTACTTC.

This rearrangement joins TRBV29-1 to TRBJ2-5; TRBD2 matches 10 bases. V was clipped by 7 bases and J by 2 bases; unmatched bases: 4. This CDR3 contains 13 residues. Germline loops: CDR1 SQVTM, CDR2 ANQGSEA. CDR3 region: CSASGRAQETQYF. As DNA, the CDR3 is TGCAGCGCCAGCGGGAGGGCTCAAGAGACCCAGTACTTC. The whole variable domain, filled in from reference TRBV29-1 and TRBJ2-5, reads SAVISQKPSRDICQRGTSLTIQCQVDSQVTMMFWYRQQPGQSLTLIATANQGSEATYESGFVIDKFPISRPNLTFSTLTVSNMSPEDSSIYLCSASGRAQETQYFGPGTRLLVL.

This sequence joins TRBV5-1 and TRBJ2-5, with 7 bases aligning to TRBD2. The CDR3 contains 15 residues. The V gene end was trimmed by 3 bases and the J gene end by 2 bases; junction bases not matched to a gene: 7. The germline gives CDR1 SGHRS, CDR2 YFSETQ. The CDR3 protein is CASSSLSGGQETQYF. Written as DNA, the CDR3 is TGCGCCAGCAGCTCCTTGTCCGGGGGGCAAGAGACCCAGTACTTC.

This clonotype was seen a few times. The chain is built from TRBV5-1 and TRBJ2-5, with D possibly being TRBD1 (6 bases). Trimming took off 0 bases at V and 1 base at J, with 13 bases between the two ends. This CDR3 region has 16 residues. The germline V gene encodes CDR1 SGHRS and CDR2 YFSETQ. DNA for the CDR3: TGCGCCAGCAGCTTGGTGTCCGGACAGACCCAAGAGACCCAGTACTTC. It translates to CASSLVSGQTQETQYF.

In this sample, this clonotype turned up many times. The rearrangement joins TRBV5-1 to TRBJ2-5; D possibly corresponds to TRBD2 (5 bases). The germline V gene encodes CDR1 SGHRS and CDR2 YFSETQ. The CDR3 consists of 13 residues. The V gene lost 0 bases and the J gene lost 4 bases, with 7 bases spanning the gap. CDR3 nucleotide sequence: TGCGCCAGCAGCTTGGGAGGAGGAGAGACCCAGTACTTC. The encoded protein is CASSLGGGETQYF. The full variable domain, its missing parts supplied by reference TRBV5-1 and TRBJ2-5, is KAGVTQTPRYLIKTRGQQVTLSCSPISGHRSVSWYQQTPGQGLQFLFEYFSETQRNKGNFPGRFSGRQFSNSRSEMNVSTLELGDSALYLCASSLGGGETQYFGPGTRLLVL.

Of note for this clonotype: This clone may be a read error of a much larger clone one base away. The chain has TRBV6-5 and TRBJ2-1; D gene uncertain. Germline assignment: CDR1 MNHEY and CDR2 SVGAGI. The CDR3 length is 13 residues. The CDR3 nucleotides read TGTGCCAGCAGACGGGCGGTTTCCAATGAGCAGCTCTTC. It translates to CASRRAVSNEQLF.

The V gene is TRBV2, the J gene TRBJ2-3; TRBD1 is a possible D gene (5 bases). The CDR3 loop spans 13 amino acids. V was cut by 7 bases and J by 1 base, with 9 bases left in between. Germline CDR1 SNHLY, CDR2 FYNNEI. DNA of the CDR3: TGTGCCAGCATCAGGGCATGCACAGATACGCAGTATTTT. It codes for CASIRACTDTQYF.

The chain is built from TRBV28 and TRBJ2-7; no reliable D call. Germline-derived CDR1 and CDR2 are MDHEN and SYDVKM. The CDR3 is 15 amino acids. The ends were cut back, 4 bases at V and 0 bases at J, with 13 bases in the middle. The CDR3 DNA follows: TGTGCCAGCAGTTACCGAGGACGAAGCTCCTACGAGCAGTACTTC. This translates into CASSYRGRSSYEQYF.

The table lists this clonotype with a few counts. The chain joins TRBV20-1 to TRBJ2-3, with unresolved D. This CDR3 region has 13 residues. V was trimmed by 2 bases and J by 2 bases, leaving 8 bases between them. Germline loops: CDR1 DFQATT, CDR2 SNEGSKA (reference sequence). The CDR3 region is CSARSDTTDTQYF. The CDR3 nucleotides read TGCAGTGCTAGATCCGACACCACAGATACGCAGTATTTT.

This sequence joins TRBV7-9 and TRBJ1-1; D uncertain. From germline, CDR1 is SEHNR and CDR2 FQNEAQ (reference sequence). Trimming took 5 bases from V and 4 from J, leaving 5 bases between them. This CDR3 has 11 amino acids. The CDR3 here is CASSPPTEAFF. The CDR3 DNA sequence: TGTGCCAGCAGCCCCCCCACTGAAGCTTTCTTT.

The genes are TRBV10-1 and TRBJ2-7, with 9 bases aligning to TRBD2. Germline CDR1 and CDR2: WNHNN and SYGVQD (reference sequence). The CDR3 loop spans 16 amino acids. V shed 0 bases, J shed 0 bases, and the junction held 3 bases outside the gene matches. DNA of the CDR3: TGCGCCAGCAGTGAGTCTAGCGGGGGACCCTCCTACGAGCAGTACTTC. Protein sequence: CASSESSGGPSYEQYF.

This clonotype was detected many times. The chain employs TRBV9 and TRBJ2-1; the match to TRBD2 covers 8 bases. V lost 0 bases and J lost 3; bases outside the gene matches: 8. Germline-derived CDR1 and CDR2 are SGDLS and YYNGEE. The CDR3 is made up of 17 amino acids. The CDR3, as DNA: TGTGCCAGCAGCGTAGCTGGCGGGGGGCCCGTCTACAATGAGCAGTTCTTC. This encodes CASSVAGGGPVYNEQFF.

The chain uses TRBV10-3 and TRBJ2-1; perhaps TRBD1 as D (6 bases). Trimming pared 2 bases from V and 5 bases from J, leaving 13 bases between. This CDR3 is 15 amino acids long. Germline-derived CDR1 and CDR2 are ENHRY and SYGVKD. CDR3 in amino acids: CAISEKTGGDNEQFF. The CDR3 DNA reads TGTGCCATCAGTGAGAAGACAGGTGGGGACAATGAGCAGTTCTTC.

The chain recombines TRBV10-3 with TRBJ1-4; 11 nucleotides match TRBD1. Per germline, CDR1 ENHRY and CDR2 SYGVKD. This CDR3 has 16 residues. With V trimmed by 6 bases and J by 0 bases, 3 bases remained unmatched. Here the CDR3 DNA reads TGTGCCATCAGAGCGGGACAGGGGGCAACTAATGAAAAACTGTTTTTT. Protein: CAIRAGQGATNEKLFF.

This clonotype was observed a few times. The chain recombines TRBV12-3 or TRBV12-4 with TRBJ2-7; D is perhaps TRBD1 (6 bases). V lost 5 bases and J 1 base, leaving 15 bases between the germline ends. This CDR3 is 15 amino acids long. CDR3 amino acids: CASSAGPRGSYEQYF. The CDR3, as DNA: TGTGCCAGCAGTGCTGGCCCCAGGGGATCCTACGAGCAGTACTTC.

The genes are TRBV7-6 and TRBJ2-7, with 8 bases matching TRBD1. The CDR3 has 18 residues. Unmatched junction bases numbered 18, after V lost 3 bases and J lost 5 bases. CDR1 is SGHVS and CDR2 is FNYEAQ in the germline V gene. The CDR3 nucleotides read TGTGCCAGCAGCTTTAGGACAGGGACCACTACTACACTACACGAGCAGTACTTC. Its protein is CASSFRTGTTTTLHEQYF.

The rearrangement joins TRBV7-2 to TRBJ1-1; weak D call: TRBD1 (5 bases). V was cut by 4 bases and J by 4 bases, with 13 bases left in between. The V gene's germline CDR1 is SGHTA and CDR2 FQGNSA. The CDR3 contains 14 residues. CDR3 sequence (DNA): TGTGCCAGCAGCTCCTACGTCAGGGTCACTGAAGCTTTCTTT. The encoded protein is CASSSYVRVTEAFF. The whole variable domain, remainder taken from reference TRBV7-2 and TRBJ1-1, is GAGVSQSPSNKVTEKGKDVELRCDPISGHTALYWYRQSLGQGLEFLIYFQGNSAPDKSGLPSDRFSAERTGGSVSTLTIQRTQQEDSAVYLCASSSYVRVTEAFFGQGTRLTVV.

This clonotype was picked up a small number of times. Here the CDR3 DNA reads TGTGCCAGCAGCGTAGCGGGGGGGCCAATAGATACGCAGTATTTT. Amino acid sequence: CASSVAGGPIDTQYF. The gene calls are TRBV9 and TRBJ2-3; 8 nucleotides align to TRBD2. The CDR3 totals 15 residues. CDR1 and CDR2 (germline): SGDLS, YYNGEE. V shed 0 bases, J shed 5 bases, and the junction held 5 bases outside the gene matches.